This T cell receptor beta chain originates from a study of cytomegalovirus exposure and HLA in healthy donors. Clones were sequenced by immunoSEQ multiplex PCR, and TCRdb holds only the in-frame ones, with some missing. Of more than 200,000 clones in the sample, 90% were seen once. Study findings and constraints: Subsequent analysis found a tendency for first-cohort TCR clusters to co-occur within the 120 or so validation repertoires. The study flagged about 160 TCR beta chains as cytomegalovirus-associated. Specific recognition of CMV antigens was confirmed in vitro for a few chains (all CMV-associated).

About this clone itself: Its antigen is unidentified.

The donors were in the approximately 120-subject validation cohort; that cohort was separate from the roughly 700-subject first cohort. The specimen was PBMCs. The clonotype originates from a young woman in good health and CMV-seronegative.

CDR3 in amino acids: CASSFTGFRYEQYF. In DNA, the CDR3 is TGTGCCAGCAGCTTCACAGGGTTTCGGTACGAGCAGTACTTC. This chain connects TRBV7-9 to TRBJ2-7, with D possibly TRBD1 on 6 matching bases. The CDR3 length is 14 residues. Trimming shortened V by 3 bases and J by 4 bases, and 13 bases separated the two germline ends. Germline values: CDR1 SEHNR, CDR2 FQNEAQ (reference sequence).